The rows below give T cell receptor beta chains drawn from one sample of a study of control samples from healthy donors and cancer patients. Sequencing used immunoSEQ multiplex PCR; TCRdb keeps in-frame clones, though not all of them. The sample consists of 89,000 or so clones, about 90% of them appearing once. The specimen was blood. All receptors come from a man aged 50-60 years in good health. The CDR3 runs from the conserved cysteine through the conserved F or W. A D gene is named only where the DNA matches it firmly. Clone size is given for some rows only: seen once, a few or many times, or a class if the clone is expanded.

j_call,clone_size,v_call,d_call,cdr3_nt,cdr3_aa
TRBJ1-1,NA,TRBV5-1,NA,TGCGCCAGCAGCTTGGCGGCAGGTGGGACTGAAGCTTTCTTT,CASSLAAGGTEAFF
TRBJ1-4,NA,TRBV28,NA,TGTGCCAGCAGTCTCATCTCGCTGGCGGAACTGTTTTTT,CASSLISLAELFF
TRBJ1-5,once,TRBV2,TRBD1,TGTGCCAGCATCGGACAGGAGAATCAGCCCCAGCATTTT,CASIGQENQPQHF
TRBJ2-3,NA,TRBV7-2,TRBD2,TGTGCCAGCAGCCCAAGGACTAGCGGGGATGGGTCAGATACGCAGTATTTT,CASSPRTSGDGSDTQYF
TRBJ1-4,few,TRBV6-5,NA,TGTGCCTCTATGGAGGGGTTGGGTGAAAAACTGTTTTTT,CASMEGLGEKLFF
TRBJ1-2,NA,TRBV11-3,NA,TGTGCCAGCAGCTTCTTTTCAGGGACCCAGGGCTATGGCTACACCTTC,CASSFFSGTQGYGYTF
TRBJ1-2,once,TRBV6-5,TRBD1,TGTGCCAGCAGGCCTACAGGGGGTACTCTTGGCTACACCTTC,CASRPTGGTLGYTF
TRBJ1-2,NA,TRBV24-1,NA,TGTGCCACCAGCGACAGGAACTATGGCTACACCTTC,CATSDRNYGYTF
TRBJ2-5,NA,TRBV7-9,TRBD2,TGTGCCAGCAGCTTCGGGGGAGGGGAAGAGACCCAGTACTTC,CASSFGGGEETQYF
TRBJ2-3,NA,TRBV23-1,NA,TGCGCCAGCAGTCGGGGCGGGGCGTCAGATACGCAGTATTTT,CASSRGGASDTQYF
TRBJ2-3,once,TRBV20-1,NA,TGCAGTGCTAGTTTGCTAGTCACAGATACGCAGTATTTT,CSASLLVTDTQYF
TRBJ1-1,once,TRBV28,NA,TGTGCCAGCAGTTTTGCGGGGGGCGCGTATACTGAAGCTTTCTTT,CASSFAGGAYTEAFF
TRBJ2-2,NA,TRBV11-3,TRBD2,TGTGCCAGCAGCCTAGCGGGGTACACCGGGGAGCTGTTTTTT,CASSLAGYTGELFF
TRBJ1-6,NA,TRBV7-2,NA,TGTGCCAGCAGCTTAGTGCAGGGAACGGGTTCACCCCTCCACTTT,CASSLVQGTGSPLHF
TRBJ1-5,few,TRBV7-9,NA,TGTGCCAGCAGCGGGGGAAGCAATCAGCCCCAGCATTTT,CASSGGSNQPQHF
TRBJ1-1,once,TRBV7-2,NA,TGTGCCAGCAGCTTGAACAGGGATTTGAACACTGAAGCTTTCTTT,CASSLNRDLNTEAFF
TRBJ1-3,NA,TRBV6-2/TRBV6-3,NA,TGTGCCAGCAGTCAGGACAGCACCTCTGGAAACACCATATATTTT,CASSQDSTSGNTIYF
TRBJ1-1,NA,TRBV29-1,NA,TGCAGCGTTGAACCCACCACGAACACTGAAGCTTTCTTT,CSVEPTTNTEAFF
TRBJ2-1,NA,TRBV6-2/TRBV6-3,NA,TGTGCCAGCAGTGACCAGGGACTTGTAGATGAGCAGTTCTTC,CASSDQGLVDEQFF
TRBJ2-3,NA,TRBV19,TRBD1,TGTGCCAGTAGTATAGTATGTGGACAGGTCACAGATACGCAGTATTTT,CASSIVCGQVTDTQYF
TRBJ1-1,NA,TRBV4-1,NA,TGCGCCAGCAGCCAAGAGACAGCAGAAGCTTTCTTT,CASSQETAEAFF
TRBJ1-4,NA,TRBV5-8,NA,TGTGCCAGCAACCCTGAAAATGAAAAACTGTTTTTT,CASNPENEKLFF
TRBJ2-1,NA,TRBV30,TRBD2,TGTGCCTGGAGTACGGGGACTAGCGCCTACAATGAGCAGTTCTTC,CAWSTGTSAYNEQFF
TRBJ1-5,NA,TRBV18,TRBD1,TGTGCCAGCTCACTAGGGACAGCGGGGAATCAGCCCCAGCATTTT,CASSLGTAGNQPQHF
TRBJ2-4,NA,TRBV24-1,NA,TGTGCCACCAGTGACCCAGCGGGAGCCAAAAACATTCAGTACTTC,CATSDPAGAKNIQYF
TRBJ1-3,NA,TRBV7-2,NA,TGTGCCAGCAGTCCTGCGGGGGGCACCATATATTTT,CASSPAGGTIYF
TRBJ2-7,few,TRBV9,NA,TGTGCCAGGAGGGGGCACCGGGGGGTCGAGCAGTACTTC,CARRGHRGVEQYF
TRBJ1-5,NA,TRBV27,TRBD1,TGTGCCAGCAGACAGGGGGCTTTGCAGCCCCAGCATTTT,CASRQGALQPQHF
TRBJ2-5,NA,TRBV14,NA,TGTGCCAGCAGCCAACAGGAGGAGAGGACCCAGTACTTC,CASSQQEERTQYF
TRBJ2-5,NA,TRBV5-1,NA,TGCGCCAGCAGGGGGGATGAAACCCAGTACTTC,CASRGDETQYF
TRBJ1-2,NA,TRBV19,NA,TGTGCCAGTAGTATGAGGTCCGGGGCGTTGAACTATGGCTACACCTTC,CASSMRSGALNYGYTF
TRBJ2-3,few,TRBV7-6,TRBD2,TGTGCCACCACGTCGAGGCCTAGCGGGGGGGCTGATACGCAGTATTTT,CATTSRPSGGADTQYF
TRBJ2-2,NA,TRBV28,NA,TGTGCCAGCACCCCCTCCACGGGGGCCCCCACCGGGGAGCTGTTTTTT,CASTPSTGAPTGELFF
TRBJ1-5,NA,TRBV18,TRBD1,TGTGCCAGCTCACCCAGCAGGGGGGATGGCAATCAGCCCCAGCATTTT,CASSPSRGDGNQPQHF
TRBJ2-5,NA,TRBV5-1,NA,TGCGCCAGCAGCCCGGGCGACACGAGCCAAGAGACCCAGTACTTC,CASSPGDTSQETQYF
TRBJ2-2,NA,TRBV9,NA,TGTGCCAGCAGCGTTACAGGGATTTCGAACACCGGGGAGCTGTTTTTT,CASSVTGISNTGELFF
TRBJ2-5,once,TRBV12-3/TRBV12-4,NA,TGTGCCAGCAGTTTAGCCCGCGGGGAGACCCAGTACTTC,CASSLARGETQYF
TRBJ2-4,once,TRBV6-2/TRBV6-3,NA,TGTGCCAGCAGTTACGCGAGGGCGCGGCTCTTTTTAGCCAAAAACATTCAGTACTTC,CASSYARARLFLAKNIQYF
TRBJ2-1,NA,TRBV11-1,TRBD2,TGTGCCAGCAGCTTAGCGGGGGGACTAGCGGGGATGAATGAGCAGTTCTTC,CASSLAGGLAGMNEQFF
TRBJ1-2,NA,TRBV19,TRBD1,TGTGCCAGTACCCCGGCGGGACAGGGGAACTATGGCTACACCTTC,CASTPAGQGNYGYTF
TRBJ2-7,NA,TRBV25-1,TRBD1,TGTGCCAGCAGTGTAGGGACAGGCGACTACGAGCAGTACTTC,CASSVGTGDYEQYF
TRBJ1-1,NA,TRBV11-3,TRBD1,TGTGCCAGCAGTCGACAGGGGTCTAACACTGAAGCTTTCTTT,CASSRQGSNTEAFF
TRBJ1-2,NA,TRBV6-5,TRBD1,TGTGCCAGCACCACTGGGACAGGAGGATACTATGGCTACACCTTC,CASTTGTGGYYGYTF
TRBJ1-2,once,TRBV24-1,NA,TGTGCCACCAGTGACTACCGGGAGGATCATGGCTACACCTTC,CATSDYREDHGYTF
TRBJ1-6,NA,TRBV6-5,NA,TGTGCCAGCAGTTACTCATACGGGATGGTGTCACCCCTCCACTTT,CASSYSYGMVSPLHF
TRBJ2-1,NA,TRBV4-3,TRBD2,TGCGCCAGCAGCCAAGGGGAGGGCCAACAGTTCTTC,CASSQGEGQQFF
TRBJ1-1,NA,TRBV6-2/TRBV6-3,NA,TGTGCCAGCAGTTACGTAGGCACTGAAGCTTTCTTT,CASSYVGTEAFF
TRBJ1-1,NA,TRBV27,TRBD1,TGTGCCACCCGGGACAGGAAAACTGAAGCTTTCTTT,CATRDRKTEAFF
TRBJ1-6,few,TRBV5-1,NA,TGCGCCAGCAGCTTGGTTGGGACCTCCTGGGGCTCCTATAATTCACCCCTCCACTTT,CASSLVGTSWGSYNSPLHF
TRBJ1-4,NA,TRBV6-5,NA,TGTGCCAGCACCAGTGTGGGGGAGACTGAAAAACTGTTTTTT,CASTSVGETEKLFF
TRBJ1-6,NA,TRBV27,NA,TGTGCTTCGGGGGGGTACAATTCACCCCTCCACTTT,CASGGYNSPLHF
TRBJ2-7,NA,TRBV15,TRBD2,TGTGCCACCAGCAGAGATACGGGACTAGCGGGAGGGTTGCTCTACGAGCAGTACTTC,CATSRDTGLAGGLLYEQYF
TRBJ2-6,NA,TRBV5-1,NA,TGCGCCAGCAGCTTAGGGCACTCTGGGGCCAACGTCCTGACTTTC,CASSLGHSGANVLTF
TRBJ2-4,NA,TRBV6-2/TRBV6-3,NA,TGTGCCAGCAACCCCGGTGGGGGAGCCAAAAACATTCAGTACTTC,CASNPGGGAKNIQYF
TRBJ2-5,NA,TRBV27,TRBD1,TGTGCCAGCAGGGGGGCAGGGGGATCGCAAGAGACCCAGTACTTC,CASRGAGGSQETQYF
TRBJ2-3,NA,TRBV24-1,NA,TGTGCCACCAGTGATCCGACAGTGGATACGCAGTATTTT,CATSDPTVDTQYF
TRBJ1-4,once,TRBV18,TRBD1,TGTGCCAGCTCACTCGGGACAGGGAGGTTTGAAAAACTGTTTTTT,CASSLGTGRFEKLFF
TRBJ1-5,NA,TRBV5-5,NA,TGTGCCAGCAGCTTGGGGGGGCTGTATAGCAATCAGCCCCAGCATTTT,CASSLGGLYSNQPQHF
TRBJ1-4,NA,TRBV5-8,TRBD1,TGTGCCAGCAGCTTGGACAGGGGAACGGGGACTAATGAAAAACTGTTTTTT,CASSLDRGTGTNEKLFF